This section outlines one TCR beta chain sequence together with its context. The antigen is not known. The time point here: 2014-2015 season, pre-vaccination. This entry comes from a study of follicular helper T cells after annual influenza vaccination. Study-wide points: Plasmablast frequency change correlated with clonality change in ICOS+CD38+ cTfh. ICOS-CD38- cTfh most often held earlier Day 7 ICOS+CD38+ clones.

TCRB sequencing was done at Survey resolution level. The method was immunoSEQ multiplex PCR; TCRdb's version includes in-frame clones alone and lacks a portion of them. The sample has some 15,000 clones, approximately 84% seen once; the top ten hold 0.27%. This receptor was identified in an adult who received the influenza vaccine. Sequences were derived from CXCR5- memory CD4+ T cells sorted from blood, sampled on the day of influenza vaccination.

CDR3 coding DNA: TGTGCCACCCGGACAGGTACCGAGCAGTACTTC. This sequence encodes CATRTGTEQYF. V and J are TRBV28 and TRBJ2-7, with 7 bases that match TRBD1. CDR1 is MDHEN, CDR2 SYDVKM, per germline. This CDR3 spans 11 amino acids. V was clipped by 10 bases and J by 6 bases; unmatched bases: 6.